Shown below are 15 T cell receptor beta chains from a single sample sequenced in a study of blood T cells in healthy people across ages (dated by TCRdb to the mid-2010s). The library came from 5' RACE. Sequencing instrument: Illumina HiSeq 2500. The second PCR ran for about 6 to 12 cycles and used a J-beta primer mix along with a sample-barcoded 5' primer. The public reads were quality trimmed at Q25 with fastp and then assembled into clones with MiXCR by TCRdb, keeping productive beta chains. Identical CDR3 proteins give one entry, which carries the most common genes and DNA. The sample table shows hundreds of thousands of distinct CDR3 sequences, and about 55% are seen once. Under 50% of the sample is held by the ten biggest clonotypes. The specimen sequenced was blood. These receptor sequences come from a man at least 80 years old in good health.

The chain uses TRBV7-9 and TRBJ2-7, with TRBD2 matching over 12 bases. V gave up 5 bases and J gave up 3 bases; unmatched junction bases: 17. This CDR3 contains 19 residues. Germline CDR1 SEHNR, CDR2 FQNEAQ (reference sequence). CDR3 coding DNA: TGTGCCAGCAGCCAGAAGACAGGGGGTGGACTAGCGGGGAGCTACGAGCAGTACTTC. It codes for CASSQKTGGGLAGSYEQYF.

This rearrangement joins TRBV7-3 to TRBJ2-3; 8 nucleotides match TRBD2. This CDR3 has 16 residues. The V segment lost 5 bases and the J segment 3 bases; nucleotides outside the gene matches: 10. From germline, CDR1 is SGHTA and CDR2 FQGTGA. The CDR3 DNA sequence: TGTGCCAGCAGCCCGGGTTCGGGACTAGTAACAGATACGCAGTATTTT. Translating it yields CASSPGSGLVTDTQYF.

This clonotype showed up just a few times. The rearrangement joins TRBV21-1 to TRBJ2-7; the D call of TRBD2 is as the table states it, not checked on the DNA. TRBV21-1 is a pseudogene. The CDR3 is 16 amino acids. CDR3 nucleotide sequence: TGTGCCAGCAGCACTATGAGACTAGCGGGAGCCCACGAGCAGTACTTC. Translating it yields CASSTMRLAGAHEQYF.

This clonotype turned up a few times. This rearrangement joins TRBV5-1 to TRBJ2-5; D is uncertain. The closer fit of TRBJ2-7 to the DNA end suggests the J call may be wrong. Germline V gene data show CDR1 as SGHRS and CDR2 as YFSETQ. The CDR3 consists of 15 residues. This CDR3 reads CASSLAETKTYEQYF. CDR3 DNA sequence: TGCGCCAGCAGCTTGGCCGAGACAAAAACCTACGAGCAGTACTTC.

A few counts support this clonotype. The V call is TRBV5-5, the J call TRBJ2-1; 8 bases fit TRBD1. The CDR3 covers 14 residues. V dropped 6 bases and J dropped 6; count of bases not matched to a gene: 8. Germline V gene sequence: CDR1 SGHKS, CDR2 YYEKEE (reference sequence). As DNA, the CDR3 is TGTGCCAGCACCCCCGGACAGGGCCCCAATGAGCAGTTCTTC. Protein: CASTPGQGPNEQFF.

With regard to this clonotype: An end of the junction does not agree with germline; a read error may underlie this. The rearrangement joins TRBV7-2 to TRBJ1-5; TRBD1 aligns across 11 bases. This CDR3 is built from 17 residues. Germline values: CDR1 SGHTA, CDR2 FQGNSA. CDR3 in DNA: TGTGCCAGCAGCCCCCGAGGGACAGGGGGAGGCAATCAGCCTCAGCATTTT. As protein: CASSPRGTGGGNQPQHF.

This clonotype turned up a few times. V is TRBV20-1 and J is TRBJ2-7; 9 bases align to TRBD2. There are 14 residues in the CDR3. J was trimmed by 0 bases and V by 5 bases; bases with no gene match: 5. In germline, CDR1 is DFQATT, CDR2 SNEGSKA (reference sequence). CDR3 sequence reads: CSAPLSGSSYEQYF. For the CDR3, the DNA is TGCAGTGCTCCTCTTAGCGGGAGCTCCTACGAGCAGTACTTC.

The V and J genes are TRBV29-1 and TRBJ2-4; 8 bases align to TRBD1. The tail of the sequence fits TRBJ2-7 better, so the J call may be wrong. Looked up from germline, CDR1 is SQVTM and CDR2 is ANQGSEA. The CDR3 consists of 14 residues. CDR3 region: CSVQTGRGRYEQYF. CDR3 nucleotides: TGCAGCGTTCAGACCGGCAGGGGGCGGTACGAGCAGTACTTC.

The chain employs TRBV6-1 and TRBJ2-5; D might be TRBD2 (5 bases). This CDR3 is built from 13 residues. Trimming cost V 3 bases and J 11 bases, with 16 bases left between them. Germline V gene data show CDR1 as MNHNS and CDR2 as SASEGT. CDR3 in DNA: TGTGCCAGCAGTGACGGACTTGGCTCAGAGCAGTACTTC. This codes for CASSDGLGSEQYF.

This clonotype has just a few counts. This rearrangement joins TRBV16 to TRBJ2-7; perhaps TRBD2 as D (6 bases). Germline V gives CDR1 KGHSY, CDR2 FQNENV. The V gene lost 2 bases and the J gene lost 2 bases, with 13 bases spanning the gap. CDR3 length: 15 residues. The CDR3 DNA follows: TGTGCCAGCAGCCAAATCGGGACTTACGCCTACGAGCAGTACTTC. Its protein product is CASSQIGTYAYEQYF.

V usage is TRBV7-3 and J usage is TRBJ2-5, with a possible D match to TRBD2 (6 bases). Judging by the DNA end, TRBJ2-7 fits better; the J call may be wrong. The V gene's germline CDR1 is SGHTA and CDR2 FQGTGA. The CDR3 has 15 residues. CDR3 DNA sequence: TGTGCCAGCAGCCCAGCAGGTAGCGGTGGCTACGAGCAGTACTTC. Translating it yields CASSPAGSGGYEQYF.

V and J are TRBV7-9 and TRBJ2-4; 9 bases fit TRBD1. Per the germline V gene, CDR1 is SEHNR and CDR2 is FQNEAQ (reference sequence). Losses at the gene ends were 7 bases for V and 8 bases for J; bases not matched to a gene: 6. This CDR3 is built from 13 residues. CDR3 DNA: TGTGCCAGCAACGGACAGGGGAAGGACATTCAGTACTTC. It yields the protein CASNGQGKDIQYF.

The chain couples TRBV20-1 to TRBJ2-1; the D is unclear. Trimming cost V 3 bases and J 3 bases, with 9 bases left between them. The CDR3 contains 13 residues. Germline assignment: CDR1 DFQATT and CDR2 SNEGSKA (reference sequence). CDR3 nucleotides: TGCAGTGCTAGTGATGGAATCTACAATGAGCAGTTCTTC. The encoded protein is CSASDGIYNEQFF.

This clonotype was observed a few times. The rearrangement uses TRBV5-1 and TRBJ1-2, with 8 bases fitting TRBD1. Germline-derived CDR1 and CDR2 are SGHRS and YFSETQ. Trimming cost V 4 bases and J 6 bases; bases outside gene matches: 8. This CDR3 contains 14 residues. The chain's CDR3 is CASSQGAPPNGYTF. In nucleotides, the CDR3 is TGCGCCAGCAGCCAGGGGGCTCCGCCTAATGGCTACACCTTC. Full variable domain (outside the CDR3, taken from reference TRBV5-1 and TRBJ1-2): KAGVTQTPRYLIKTRGQQVTLSCSPISGHRSVSWYQQTPGQGLQFLFEYFSETQRNKGNFPGRFSGRQFSNSRSEMNVSTLELGDSALYLCASSQGAPPNGYTFGSGTRLTVV.

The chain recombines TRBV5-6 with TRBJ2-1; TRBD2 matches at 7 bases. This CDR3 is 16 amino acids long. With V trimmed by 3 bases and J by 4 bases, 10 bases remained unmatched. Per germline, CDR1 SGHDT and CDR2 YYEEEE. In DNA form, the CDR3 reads TGTGCCAGCAGCTCCGCCGGCGGGAGTCCTTACAATGAGCAGTTCTTC. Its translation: CASSSAGGSPYNEQFF. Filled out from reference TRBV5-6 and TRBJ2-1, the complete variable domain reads DAGVTQSPTHLIKTRGQQVTLRCSPKSGHDTVSWYQQALGQGPQFIFQYYEEEERQRGNFPDRFSGHQFPNYSSELNVNALLLGDSALYLCASSSAGGSPYNEQFFGPGTRLTVL.